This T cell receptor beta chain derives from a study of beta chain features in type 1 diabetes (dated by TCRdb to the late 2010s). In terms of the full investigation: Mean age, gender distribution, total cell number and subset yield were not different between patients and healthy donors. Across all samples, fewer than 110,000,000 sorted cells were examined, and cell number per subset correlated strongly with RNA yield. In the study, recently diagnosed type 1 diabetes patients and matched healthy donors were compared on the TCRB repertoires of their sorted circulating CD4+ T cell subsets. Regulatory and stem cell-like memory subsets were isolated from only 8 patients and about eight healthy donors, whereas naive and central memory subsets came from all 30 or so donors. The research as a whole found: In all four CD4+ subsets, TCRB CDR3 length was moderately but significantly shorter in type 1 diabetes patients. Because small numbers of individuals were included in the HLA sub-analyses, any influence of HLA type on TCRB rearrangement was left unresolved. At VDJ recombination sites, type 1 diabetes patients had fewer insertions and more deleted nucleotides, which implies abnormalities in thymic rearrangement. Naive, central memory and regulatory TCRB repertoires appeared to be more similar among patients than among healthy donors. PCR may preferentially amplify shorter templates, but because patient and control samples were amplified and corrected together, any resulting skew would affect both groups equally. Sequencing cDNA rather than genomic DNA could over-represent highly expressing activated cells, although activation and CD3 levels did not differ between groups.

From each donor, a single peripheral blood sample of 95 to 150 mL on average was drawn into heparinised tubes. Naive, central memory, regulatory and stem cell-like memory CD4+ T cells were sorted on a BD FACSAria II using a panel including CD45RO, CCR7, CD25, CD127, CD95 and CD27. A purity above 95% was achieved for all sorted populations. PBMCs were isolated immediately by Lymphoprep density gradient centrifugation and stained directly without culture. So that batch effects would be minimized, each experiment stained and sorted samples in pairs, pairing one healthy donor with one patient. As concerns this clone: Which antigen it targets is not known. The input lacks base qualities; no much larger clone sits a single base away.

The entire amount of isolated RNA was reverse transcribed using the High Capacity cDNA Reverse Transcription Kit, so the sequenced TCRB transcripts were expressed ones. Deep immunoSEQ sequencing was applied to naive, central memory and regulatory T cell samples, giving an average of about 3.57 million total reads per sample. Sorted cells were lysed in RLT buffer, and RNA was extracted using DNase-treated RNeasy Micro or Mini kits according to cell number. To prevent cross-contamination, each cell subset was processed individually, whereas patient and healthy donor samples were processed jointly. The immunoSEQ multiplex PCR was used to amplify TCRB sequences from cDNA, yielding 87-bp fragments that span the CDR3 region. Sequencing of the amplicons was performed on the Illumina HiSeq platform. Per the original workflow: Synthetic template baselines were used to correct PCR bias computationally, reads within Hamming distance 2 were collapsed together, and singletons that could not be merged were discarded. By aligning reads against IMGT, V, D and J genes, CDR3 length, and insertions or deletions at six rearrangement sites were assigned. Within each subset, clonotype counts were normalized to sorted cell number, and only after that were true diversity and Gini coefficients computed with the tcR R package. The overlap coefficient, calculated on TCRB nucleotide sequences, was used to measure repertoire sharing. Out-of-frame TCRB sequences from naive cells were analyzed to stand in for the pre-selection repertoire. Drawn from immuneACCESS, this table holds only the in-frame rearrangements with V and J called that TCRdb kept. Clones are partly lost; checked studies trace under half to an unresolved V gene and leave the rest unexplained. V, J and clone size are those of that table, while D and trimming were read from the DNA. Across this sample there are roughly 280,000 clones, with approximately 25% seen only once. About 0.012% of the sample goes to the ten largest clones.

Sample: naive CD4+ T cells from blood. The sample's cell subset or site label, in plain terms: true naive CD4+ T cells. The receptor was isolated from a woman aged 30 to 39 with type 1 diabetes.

The CDR3 reads CAWTRQYTEAFF. The nucleotides are TGTGCCTGGACCCGACAGTACACTGAAGCTTTCTTT. Rearrangement joined TRBV30 to TRBJ1-1; possibly the D gene is TRBD1, per 5 matching bases. Spanning cysteine to phenylalanine, the CDR3 consists of 12 amino acids. CDR3 DNA is the only sequence kept; it has 36 bases, read in frame from the first base. According to the germline V gene (reference sequence), CDR1 reads GTSNPN and CDR2 reads SVGIG. V loses 4 bases, J loses 3 bases, and the germline ends lie 9 bases apart.